A selection of T cell receptor beta chains follows, all from one sample in a study of CD8 T cells in Susac syndrome. TCRdb ran MiXCR on the immunoSEQ multiplex PCR reads and lists one entry per CDR3 protein. The sample records about 200,000 distinct CDR3 sequences, 85% to 95% being singletons. Sequenced input: CD4+ T cells from PBMCs. These TCRs come from a human donor in good health. Each CDR3 is given with its conserved first and last residue. Fields, in order: J gene, D gene, clone size, V gene, CDR3 DNA, CDR3 protein. A D gene is named only where the DNA matches it firmly. Clone size is stated in some rows and not others, as once, few, many or a class when expanded.

J gene: TRBJ2-1; D gene: TRBD2; clone size: -; V gene: TRBV5-6; CDR3 DNA: TGTGCCAGCAGCTCCGGACTAGCGGGAGGCCTTCGGTCCTACAATGAGCAGTTCTTC; CDR3 protein: CASSSGLAGGLRSYNEQFF
J gene: TRBJ1-2; D gene: -; clone size: -; V gene: TRBV29-1; CDR3 DNA: TGCAGCGTTCTCAGGGTTGGGAACTATGGCTACACCTTC; CDR3 protein: CSVLRVGNYGYTF
J gene: TRBJ2-1; D gene: TRBD2; clone size: -; V gene: TRBV30; CDR3 DNA: TGTGCCTGGAGTTTTCTAGCGGACCAGTTCTTC; CDR3 protein: CAWSFLADQFF
J gene: TRBJ2-5; D gene: TRBD1; clone size: -; V gene: TRBV29-1; CDR3 DNA: TGCAGCGTTGAACCCAGGGGGTCGGAGACCCAGTACTTC; CDR3 protein: CSVEPRGSETQYF
J gene: TRBJ2-1; D gene: -; clone size: -; V gene: TRBV20-1; CDR3 DNA: TGCAGTGCTAGAGATGGTGGGAGGACCTACAATGAGCAGTTCTTC; CDR3 protein: CSARDGGRTYNEQFF
J gene: TRBJ1-1; D gene: -; clone size: once; V gene: TRBV11-2; CDR3 DNA: TGTGCCAGCAGCTTAATTAGGCCGAACACTGAAGCTTTCTTT; CDR3 protein: CASSLIRPNTEAFF
J gene: TRBJ2-7; D gene: -; clone size: -; V gene: TRBV12-3/TRBV12-4; CDR3 DNA: TGTGCCAGCAGACTGAGGGGATCCTACGAGCAGTACTTC; CDR3 protein: CASRLRGSYEQYF
J gene: TRBJ1-1; D gene: TRBD1; clone size: -; V gene: TRBV29-1; CDR3 DNA: TGCAGCGTCGCCCAGGGGGGAGACACTGAAGCTTTCTTT; CDR3 protein: CSVAQGGDTEAFF
J gene: TRBJ2-5; D gene: TRBD2; clone size: -; V gene: TRBV29-1; CDR3 DNA: TGCAGCGTTCGGACTAGCGGCCCTCCCCAAGAGACCCAGTACTTC; CDR3 protein: CSVRTSGPPQETQYF
J gene: TRBJ2-7; D gene: -; clone size: -; V gene: TRBV29-1; CDR3 DNA: TGCAGCGCAGGACAACCCTACGAGCAGTACTTC; CDR3 protein: CSAGQPYEQYF
J gene: TRBJ1-1; D gene: TRBD1; clone size: -; V gene: TRBV29-1; CDR3 DNA: TGCAGCTTCGGGACAGGGGGGGGAGCTTTCTTT; CDR3 protein: CSFGTGGGAFF
J gene: TRBJ1-1; D gene: -; clone size: -; V gene: TRBV10-3; CDR3 DNA: TGTGCCATCAGTGCTAGAAGCGAGGCGGACGAAGCTTTCTTT; CDR3 protein: CAISARSEADEAFF
J gene: TRBJ2-1; D gene: -; clone size: once; V gene: TRBV29-1; CDR3 DNA: TGCAGCGTGGGTGAGACTGCTTACAATGAGCAGTTCTTC; CDR3 protein: CSVGETAYNEQFF
J gene: TRBJ1-3; D gene: -; clone size: -; V gene: TRBV24-1; CDR3 DNA: TGTGCCACGATTGACCGGAGCTCTGGAAACACCATATATTTT; CDR3 protein: CATIDRSSGNTIYF
J gene: TRBJ1-1; D gene: TRBD1; clone size: -; V gene: TRBV29-1; CDR3 DNA: TGCAGCGGTGCCGGGACAGGGAACACTGAAGCTTTCTTT; CDR3 protein: CSGAGTGNTEAFF
J gene: TRBJ1-5; D gene: -; clone size: -; V gene: TRBV20-1; CDR3 DNA: TGCAGTGCTAGTTCTGAGGCAGGACAGCCCCAGCATTTT; CDR3 protein: CSASSEAGQPQHF
J gene: TRBJ1-1; D gene: -; clone size: -; V gene: TRBV3-1; CDR3 DNA: TGTGCCAGCAGTTTAGGGGGGCACACTGAAGCTTTCTTT; CDR3 protein: CASSLGGHTEAFF
J gene: TRBJ1-2; D gene: TRBD1; clone size: -; V gene: TRBV7-2; CDR3 DNA: TGTGCCAGCAGCCGAAGGGACAGGGTTGATGGCTACACCTTC; CDR3 protein: CASSRRDRVDGYTF
J gene: TRBJ2-6; D gene: -; clone size: -; V gene: TRBV7-2; CDR3 DNA: TGTGCCAGTGGAAACTCTGGGGCCAACGTCCTGACTTTC; CDR3 protein: CASGNSGANVLTF
J gene: TRBJ2-6; D gene: -; clone size: -; V gene: TRBV20-1; CDR3 DNA: TGCAGTGCTAGTCCCCCCGGATCTGGGGCCAACGTCCTGACTTTC; CDR3 protein: CSASPPGSGANVLTF
J gene: TRBJ1-5; D gene: -; clone size: -; V gene: TRBV20-1; CDR3 DNA: TGCAGTGCTGGCCCCCAAACTTTCAATCAGCCCCAGCATTTT; CDR3 protein: CSAGPQTFNQPQHF
J gene: TRBJ1-5; D gene: -; clone size: -; V gene: TRBV12-3/TRBV12-4; CDR3 DNA: TGTGCCAGCAGTTTATCGGACGGGATGAAGCATTTT; CDR3 protein: CASSLSDGMKHF
J gene: TRBJ1-3; D gene: -; clone size: -; V gene: TRBV30; CDR3 DNA: TGTGCCGGACGGAACTCTGGAAACACCATATATTTT; CDR3 protein: CAGRNSGNTIYF
J gene: TRBJ2-7; D gene: TRBD2; clone size: -; V gene: TRBV15; CDR3 DNA: TGTGCCACCAGCAGGGACGCCGGGACTACCTACGAGCAGTACTTC; CDR3 protein: CATSRDAGTTYEQYF
J gene: TRBJ1-2; D gene: TRBD1; clone size: -; V gene: TRBV20-1; CDR3 DNA: TGCAGTGCAACAGGGGGTTTAGGCTATGGCTACACCTTC; CDR3 protein: CSATGGLGYGYTF
J gene: TRBJ2-6; D gene: -; clone size: -; V gene: TRBV24-1; CDR3 DNA: TGTGCCACCAGTGCCGGGGCCAACGTCCTGACTTTC; CDR3 protein: CATSAGANVLTF
J gene: TRBJ2-1; D gene: -; clone size: -; V gene: TRBV27; CDR3 DNA: TGTGCCAGCAGTTTATCGGCGGGGTTCTTGTACAATGAGCAGTTCTTC; CDR3 protein: CASSLSAGFLYNEQFF
J gene: TRBJ1-1; D gene: TRBD1; clone size: -; V gene: TRBV12-3/TRBV12-4; CDR3 DNA: TGTGCCAGCAGTCGGCCGGACAGGGGATTGGAAGCTTTCTTT; CDR3 protein: CASSRPDRGLEAFF
J gene: TRBJ2-5; D gene: -; clone size: -; V gene: TRBV10-3; CDR3 DNA: TGTGCCATCAGCACGACGAGAGAGACCCAGTACTTC; CDR3 protein: CAISTTRETQYF
J gene: TRBJ2-5; D gene: TRBD1; clone size: -; V gene: TRBV29-1; CDR3 DNA: TGCAGCGTGGGCCGGGACAGCCAAGAGACCCAGTACTTC; CDR3 protein: CSVGRDSQETQYF
J gene: TRBJ2-3; D gene: -; clone size: -; V gene: TRBV19; CDR3 DNA: TGTGCCAGTATGCCAGGGAAAAGCACAGATACGCAGTATTTT; CDR3 protein: CASMPGKSTDTQYF
J gene: TRBJ2-4; D gene: -; clone size: -; V gene: TRBV6-5; CDR3 DNA: TGTGCCAGCAGTTCGGTGGTAGCCAAAAACATTCAGTACTTC; CDR3 protein: CASSSVVAKNIQYF
J gene: TRBJ2-4; D gene: -; clone size: -; V gene: TRBV20-1; CDR3 DNA: TGCAGTGCGGAGGGAGTGGGAAACATTCAGTACTTC; CDR3 protein: CSAEGVGNIQYF
J gene: TRBJ2-7; D gene: -; clone size: -; V gene: TRBV3-1; CDR3 DNA: TGTGCCAGCAGCCAGGGGCCCTACTCCTACGAGCAGTACTTC; CDR3 protein: CASSQGPYSYEQYF
J gene: TRBJ2-1; D gene: -; clone size: -; V gene: TRBV30; CDR3 DNA: TGTGCCTGGAGTGTCGCGCAGGAGGGGTTCAATGAGCAGTTCTTC; CDR3 protein: CAWSVAQEGFNEQFF
J gene: TRBJ2-1; D gene: TRBD2; clone size: -; V gene: TRBV7-3; CDR3 DNA: TGTGCCAGCAGCCCATCCACTAGCGGGAGCGCCCATGAGCAGTTCTTC; CDR3 protein: CASSPSTSGSAHEQFF
J gene: TRBJ2-4; D gene: TRBD2; clone size: -; V gene: TRBV12-3/TRBV12-4; CDR3 DNA: TGTGCCAGCAGTTTAGGAGCGGGAGTTCTCAACATTCAGTACTTC; CDR3 protein: CASSLGAGVLNIQYF
J gene: TRBJ1-5; D gene: -; clone size: once; V gene: TRBV24-1; CDR3 DNA: TGTGCCACCAGTGATAGTGGGAGACAGCATTTT; CDR3 protein: CATSDSGRQHF
J gene: TRBJ2-1; D gene: -; clone size: once; V gene: TRBV9; CDR3 DNA: TGTGCCAGCAGCCCCAACTTAGGGGCGCTTCTCTCCTACAATGAGCAGTTCTTC; CDR3 protein: CASSPNLGALLSYNEQFF
J gene: TRBJ1-3; D gene: -; clone size: -; V gene: TRBV7-9; CDR3 DNA: TGTGCCAGCAGCTTAGTTCCACCCGGAAACACCATATATTTT; CDR3 protein: CASSLVPPGNTIYF
J gene: TRBJ1-4; D gene: -; clone size: -; V gene: TRBV18; CDR3 DNA: TGTGCCAGCTCACCACGCAGCCCTGCAACTAATGAAAAACTGTTTTTT; CDR3 protein: CASSPRSPATNEKLFF
J gene: TRBJ2-1; D gene: TRBD1; clone size: once; V gene: TRBV29-1; CDR3 DNA: TGCAGCGTTGTAACAGGGGTACGTGAGCAGTTCTTC; CDR3 protein: CSVVTGVREQFF
J gene: TRBJ1-5; D gene: TRBD1; clone size: -; V gene: TRBV5-1; CDR3 DNA: TGCGCCAGCAGCTTGGAGCCGGGACAGGGACAGCCCCAGCATTTT; CDR3 protein: CASSLEPGQGQPQHF
J gene: TRBJ2-3; D gene: -; clone size: -; V gene: TRBV30; CDR3 DNA: TGTGCCGGACGTCTAGGGCGGGGCACAGATACGCAGTATTTT; CDR3 protein: CAGRLGRGTDTQYF
J gene: TRBJ2-5; D gene: TRBD2; clone size: -; V gene: TRBV7-3; CDR3 DNA: TGTGCCAGCAGCTTAGCGGGAGGGCCTCATCAGACCCAGTACTTC; CDR3 protein: CASSLAGGPHQTQYF
J gene: TRBJ2-5; D gene: -; clone size: -; V gene: TRBV2; CDR3 DNA: TGTGCCAGCAGTGGGGACCAACAAGAGACCCAGTACTTC; CDR3 protein: CASSGDQQETQYF
J gene: TRBJ2-7; D gene: -; clone size: -; V gene: TRBV3-1; CDR3 DNA: TGTGCCAGCAGCCAAGATCGATGGGGGTTTGAGCAGTACTTC; CDR3 protein: CASSQDRWGFEQYF
J gene: TRBJ1-2; D gene: -; clone size: once; V gene: TRBV27; CDR3 DNA: TGTGCCAGCAGTTTATCGGGAGGGAACGGCTACACCTTC; CDR3 protein: CASSLSGGNGYTF
J gene: TRBJ2-3; D gene: -; clone size: -; V gene: TRBV12-3/TRBV12-4; CDR3 DNA: TGTGCCAGCAGTCCCCAGCGGGTCGGGGATACGCAGTATTTT; CDR3 protein: CASSPQRVGDTQYF
J gene: TRBJ2-1; D gene: -; clone size: once; V gene: TRBV12-3/TRBV12-4; CDR3 DNA: TGTGCCAGCATTGCGACCGAGTACAATGAGCAGTTCTTC; CDR3 protein: CASIATEYNEQFF
J gene: TRBJ2-3; D gene: -; clone size: -; V gene: TRBV20-1; CDR3 DNA: TGCAGTGCTACTTTGGCCCTATTTCGGTATTTT; CDR3 protein: CSATLALFRYF
J gene: TRBJ2-1; D gene: TRBD1; clone size: -; V gene: TRBV29-1; CDR3 DNA: TGCAGCGTTTCCCCGACAGGGGCCTACAATGAGCAGTTCTTC; CDR3 protein: CSVSPTGAYNEQFF
J gene: TRBJ2-7; D gene: -; clone size: once; V gene: TRBV29-1; CDR3 DNA: TGCAGCGTTGAACCTTACGGCCTTACTAGCACCTACGAGCAGTACTTC; CDR3 protein: CSVEPYGLTSTYEQYF
J gene: TRBJ1-5; D gene: -; clone size: -; V gene: TRBV24-1; CDR3 DNA: TGTGCCACCAGTCAAGGATTGTATAGCAATCAGCCCCAGCATTTT; CDR3 protein: CATSQGLYSNQPQHF
J gene: TRBJ2-3; D gene: -; clone size: -; V gene: TRBV29-1; CDR3 DNA: TGCAGCGTTGAACCGGACACAGATACGCAGTATTTT; CDR3 protein: CSVEPDTDTQYF
J gene: TRBJ1-3; D gene: -; clone size: -; V gene: TRBV29-1; CDR3 DNA: TGCAGCGTTGTGAACCCCCTCTCTGGAAACACCATATATTTT; CDR3 protein: CSVVNPLSGNTIYF
J gene: TRBJ2-3; D gene: TRBD2; clone size: -; V gene: TRBV3-1; CDR3 DNA: TGTGCCAGCAGCCACCAGGGACTAGCGGGCACAGATACGCAGTATTTT; CDR3 protein: CASSHQGLAGTDTQYF